Listed below are T cell receptor beta chains from one sample, sequenced in a study of blood T cell repertoires in COVID-19. Repertoires were generated with immunoSEQ multiplex PCR, while TCRdb's copy carries only in-frame clones and drops some. The sample records approximately 140,000 clones, 84% being singletons. Sequencing used PBMCs or T cells enriched from blood (not recorded which). The receptor source for this set is a man aged 45 to 65 in a cohort exposed to, infected with or recovered from COVID-19 (not recorded which). Each CDR3 is given with its conserved first and last residue. Fields, in order: D gene, V gene, CDR3 protein. D genes are given only for firm matches.

d_gene: .
v_gene: TRBV6-5
CDR3aa: CASSSSGQTNTGELFF

d_gene: .
v_gene: TRBV9
CDR3aa: CASSVGGQVWEKLFF

d_gene: TRBD2
v_gene: TRBV10-3
CDR3aa: CAISGLAGADTQYF

d_gene: .
v_gene: TRBV7-2
CDR3aa: CASSLSNGNSYEQYF

d_gene: TRBD1
v_gene: TRBV11-2
CDR3aa: CASSSPQSGGARLFF

d_gene: TRBD1
v_gene: TRBV7-9
CDR3aa: CASSATGAEQPQHF

d_gene: .
v_gene: TRBV23-1
CDR3aa: CASIVEGSLGSSYNSPLHF

d_gene: .
v_gene: TRBV5-4
CDR3aa: CASSLVGGGEQFF

d_gene: .
v_gene: TRBV5-5
CDR3aa: CASSLGVSYNSPLHF

d_gene: TRBD1
v_gene: TRBV29-1
CDR3aa: CSAGTGPYGYTF

d_gene: .
v_gene: TRBV24-1
CDR3aa: CATQAGSSNTGELFF

d_gene: .
v_gene: TRBV13
CDR3aa: CASSLGRGQGIYEQYF

d_gene: .
v_gene: TRBV18
CDR3aa: CASSPTGGQGEQYF

d_gene: TRBD1
v_gene: TRBV18
CDR3aa: CASSPQGAGEKLFF

d_gene: .
v_gene: TRBV9
CDR3aa: CASSAPRDTFNTGELFF

d_gene: .
v_gene: TRBV19
CDR3aa: CASSQTALNTEAFF

d_gene: .
v_gene: TRBV7-9
CDR3aa: CASSQSGFLGQNYGYTF

d_gene: .
v_gene: TRBV25-1
CDR3aa: CASSRGNYGYTF

d_gene: TRBD1
v_gene: TRBV27
CDR3aa: CASSFSQGAKGEAFF

d_gene: .
v_gene: TRBV6-5
CDR3aa: CASTRPPVGELFF

d_gene: .
v_gene: TRBV12-3/TRBV12-4
CDR3aa: CASSLKGGEKLFF

d_gene: TRBD2
v_gene: TRBV25-1
CDR3aa: CASSPPVGREGADTQYF

d_gene: TRBD2
v_gene: TRBV30
CDR3aa: CAWSRSGSMNTQYF

d_gene: TRBD1
v_gene: TRBV13
CDR3aa: CASSFTGVRGYTF

d_gene: .
v_gene: TRBV21-1
CDR3aa: CASSKGWAVQAYEQYF

d_gene: TRBD1
v_gene: TRBV6-5
CDR3aa: CASSYSDRVLFYEQYF

d_gene: .
v_gene: TRBV28
CDR3aa: CASSLEGAGMITDTQYF

d_gene: .
v_gene: TRBV5-6
CDR3aa: CASSLAGGRGNTIYF

d_gene: TRBD1
v_gene: TRBV11-1
CDR3aa: CASRRDRIIADTQYF

d_gene: TRBD1
v_gene: TRBV5-1
CDR3aa: CASSGQGGTEAFF

d_gene: .
v_gene: TRBV28
CDR3aa: CASTPSGGPGSPLHF

d_gene: .
v_gene: TRBV7-9
CDR3aa: CASSGAAEKLFF

d_gene: TRBD2
v_gene: TRBV7-6
CDR3aa: CASSLVAGGPRDTQYF

d_gene: TRBD1
v_gene: TRBV3-1/TRBV3-2
CDR3aa: CASSPANRDSPRDEQFF

d_gene: .
v_gene: TRBV19
CDR3aa: CASKGLRTEAFF

d_gene: TRBD1
v_gene: TRBV11-2
CDR3aa: CASSLDLGTGDYEQYF

d_gene: .
v_gene: TRBV9
CDR3aa: CASSVTWEVGSPLHF

d_gene: TRBD1
v_gene: TRBV28
CDR3aa: CASTPRGRSTNEKLFF

d_gene: TRBD1
v_gene: TRBV6-5
CDR3aa: CASSLGQAPKGGYTF

d_gene: .
v_gene: TRBV12-5
CDR3aa: CASALSGGGEQYF

d_gene: TRBD1
v_gene: TRBV12-5
CDR3aa: CASGLGIGQGVAGELFF

d_gene: .
v_gene: TRBV3-1/TRBV3-2
CDR3aa: CASKPSGGEYGYTF

d_gene: TRBD1
v_gene: TRBV7-6
CDR3aa: CASSPGQVPNYGYTF

d_gene: .
v_gene: TRBV3-1/TRBV3-2
CDR3aa: CASSRDRITQYF

d_gene: .
v_gene: TRBV7-2
CDR3aa: CASSFSQGGNSPLHF

d_gene: .
v_gene: TRBV27
CDR3aa: CASSPAAGAGNTIYF

d_gene: .
v_gene: TRBV6-1
CDR3aa: CASSDQGMNTEAFF

d_gene: TRBD1
v_gene: TRBV2
CDR3aa: CASSGTGVRETQYF

d_gene: .
v_gene: TRBV7-9
CDR3aa: CASSASTVMNTEAFF

d_gene: TRBD1
v_gene: TRBV7-2
CDR3aa: CASSFGQGDNSPLHF

d_gene: TRBD1
v_gene: TRBV19
CDR3aa: CASSPVQGARGYTF

d_gene: TRBD1
v_gene: TRBV27
CDR3aa: CASRRTGLDEKLFF

d_gene: .
v_gene: TRBV9
CDR3aa: CASSPTGSSNQPQHF

d_gene: TRBD2
v_gene: TRBV5-4
CDR3aa: CASSSVGLEAYEQYF

d_gene: TRBD2
v_gene: TRBV15
CDR3aa: CATSRDRGLAPYNEQFF

d_gene: .
v_gene: TRBV12-3/TRBV12-4
CDR3aa: CASQDSLDEKLFF

d_gene: TRBD1
v_gene: TRBV18
CDR3aa: CASSPLLQGQGGQYF

d_gene: .
v_gene: TRBV7-9
CDR3aa: CASTHLSEPQHF

d_gene: TRBD1
v_gene: TRBV27
CDR3aa: CASSMDRGAKLFF

d_gene: .
v_gene: TRBV9
CDR3aa: CASSDVRGVTEAFF